The T cell receptor beta chain under discussion was sequenced for a study of Graves' ophthalmopathy and Graves' hyperthyroidism. Study-level background: The authors defined stable hyperthyroidism as no ophthalmopathy within 18 months of follow-up. Study-wide points: The model predicted ophthalmopathy progression with around 70% sensitivity and approximately 72% specificity.

The authors amplified TCR beta CDR3 regions, and they did so from RNA transcripts for repertoire sequencing. The first-round RT-PCR employed HTBI primers together with the Qiagen OneStep RT-PCR kit. A multiplex PCR was then performed as the second round. TCRdb redid the calling of the multiplex PCR reads with MiXCR, one entry per CDR3 protein. The sample carries about 550,000 distinct CDR3 sequences, about 35% recorded once. This clonotype has at least ten counts. Its antigen is not known. Each diagnosis was determined on the basis of clinical symptoms, serum thyroxine, TRAb, thyroid ultrasound and orbital computed tomography. V was trimmed by 8 bases and J by 3 bases, leaving 22 bases between them. CDR1 and CDR2 (germline): ENHRY, SYGVKD. The CDR3 has 16 amino acids.

Sequences were obtained from peripheral blood or thyroid tissue (not recorded which). The source of this sequence is an adult man with Graves' hyperthyroidism. V gene TRBV10-3 combines with J gene TRBJ1-2; D is possibly TRBD1 (6 bases). The CDR3 loop reads CAISLSGTGRDYGYTF. As DNA, the CDR3 is TGTGCCATCTCCCTTTCTGGAACAGGGAGAGACTATGGCTACACCTTC.